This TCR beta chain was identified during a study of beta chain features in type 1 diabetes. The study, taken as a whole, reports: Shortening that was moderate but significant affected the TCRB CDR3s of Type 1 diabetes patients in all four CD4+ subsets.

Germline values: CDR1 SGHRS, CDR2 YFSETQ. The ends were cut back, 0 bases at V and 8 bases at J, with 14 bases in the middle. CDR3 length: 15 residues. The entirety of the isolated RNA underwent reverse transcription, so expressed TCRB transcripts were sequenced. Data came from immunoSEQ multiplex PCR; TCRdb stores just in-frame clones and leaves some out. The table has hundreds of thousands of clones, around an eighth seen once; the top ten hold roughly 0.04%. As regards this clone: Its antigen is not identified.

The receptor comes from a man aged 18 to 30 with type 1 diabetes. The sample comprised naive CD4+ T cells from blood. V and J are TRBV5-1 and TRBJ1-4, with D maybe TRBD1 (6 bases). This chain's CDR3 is CASSLVAQGDEKLFF. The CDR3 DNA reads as TGCGCCAGCAGCTTGGTAGCACAGGGCGACGAAAAACTGTTTTTT. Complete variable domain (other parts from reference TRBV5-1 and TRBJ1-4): KAGVTQTPRYLIKTRGQQVTLSCSPISGHRSVSWYQQTPGQGLQFLFEYFSETQRNKGNFPGRFSGRQFSNSRSEMNVSTLELGDSALYLCASSLVAQGDEKLFFGSGTQLSVL.